Listed here are 5 T cell receptor beta chains from one sample, sequenced in a study of T-cell memory formation after mild COVID-19. MiXCR, run by TCRdb on the 5' RACE reads, gives a single entry per CDR3 protein. The sample yields roughly 450,000 distinct CDR3 sequences, about 20% seen once. The material sequenced was PBMCs or a T cell subset sorted from them (not recorded which). The receptors were sampled from an adult woman who had mild COVID-19 (a few samples of this study predate the infection). Cell type and time point are not known.

This CDR3 reads CAWIPAGASYNSPLHF. As DNA, the CDR3 is TGTGCCTGGATCCCGGCAGGGGCGTCCTATAATTCACCCCTCCACTTT. The chain is built from TRBV30 and TRBJ1-6; perhaps TRBD1 as D (6 bases). The CDR3 has 16 amino acids. From germline, CDR1 is GTSNPN and CDR2 SVGIG (reference sequence). Deletions cut 4 bases from V and 1 base from J, with 14 bases between.

This clonotype was seen a few times. The DNA for the CDR3 is TGCAGCGTCCGACTAGCTGCCTCCTACGAGCAGTACTTC. It yields the protein CSVRLAASYEQYF. The V call is TRBV29-1, the J call TRBJ2-7, with 7 nucleotides matching TRBD2. Germline assignment: CDR1 SQVTM and CDR2 ANQGSEA. Trimming took 6 bases from V and 0 from J; bases not matched to a gene: 5. The CDR3 sequence is 13 residues long.

There are a few counts of this clonotype. This chain links TRBV5-4 with TRBJ2-5; 7 nucleotides agree with TRBD1. V gave up 2 bases and J gave up 3 bases; unmatched junction bases: 7. The length of the CDR3 is 15 residues. Germline values: CDR1 SGHNT, CDR2 YYREEE (reference sequence). CDR3 region: CASSFQTGEEETQYF. In nucleotides, the CDR3 is TGTGCCAGCAGCTTCCAAACAGGGGAAGAAGAGACCCAGTACTTC. Full variable domain (outside the CDR3, taken from reference TRBV5-4 and TRBJ2-5): ETGVTQSPTHLIKTRGQQVTLRCSSQSGHNTVSWYQQALGQGPQFIFQYYREEENGRGNFPPRFSGLQFPNYSSELNVNALELDDSALYLCASSFQTGEEETQYFGPGTRLLVL.

The chain links TRBV28 to TRBJ2-3; D may be TRBD2 (7 bases). The CDR3 has 19 residues. Trimming cost V 5 bases and J 3 bases, with 27 bases left between them. Germline V lookup: CDR1 MDHEN, CDR2 SYDVKM. CDR3 region: CASSLPPVPKGGTTDTQYF. CDR3 DNA: TGTGCCAGCAGTCTTCCTCCAGTCCCTAAGGGGGGGACAACAGATACGCAGTATTTT.

The rearrangement joins TRBV7-8 to TRBJ2-3; 8 nucleotides match TRBD2. This CDR3 comprises 17 residues. CDR1 and CDR2 (germline): SGHVS, FQNEAQ. Trimming at V came to 2 bases and at J to 4 bases, leaving 11 bases not matched to a gene. CDR3 amino acids: CASSLIERGSGADTQYF. The CDR3 DNA reads as TGTGCCAGCAGCTTAATCGAGCGGGGGAGTGGCGCAGATACGCAGTATTTT.